This TCR beta chain was obtained from a study of shared clonotypes between healthy human individuals. This clone has a handful of counts. In replicate PCRs of unsorted PBMC, 250 to 350 ng DNA, 30,000 or so T cell genomes, was used. Under the authors' procedure: Filtering differed, since immunoSEQ gave only junction sequences and no quality scores. The assay was immunoSEQ multiplex PCR, and TCRdb's table has in-frame clones only and misses some. That table is the source of V, J and clone size, and D and trimming were worked out from the DNA. The sample lists hundreds of thousands of clones; roughly 77% were seen once. CDR3 size: 12 residues. With 4 bases removed from V and 9 bases from J, the gap between germline ends came to 10 bases. Germline V CDR1 and CDR2: SGHAT, FQNNGV.

The source of this sequence is a woman between 35 and 50 years old in good health. Some clones in this sample may be carry-over from other donors' samples. The chain is built from TRBV11-2 and TRBJ2-1; D call uncertain. What was sequenced was PBMCs. The CDR3, as DNA: TGTGCCAGCAGCTCGATAAACGGTGAGCAGTTCTTC. Translated, it gives CASSSINGEQFF. Complete variable domain (other parts from reference TRBV11-2 and TRBJ2-1): EAGVAQSPRYKIIEKRQSVAFWCNPISGHATLYWYQQILGQGPKLLIQFQNNGVVDDSQLPKDRFSAERLKGVDSTLKIQPAKLEDSAVYLCASSSINGEQFFGPGTRLTVL.